This T cell receptor beta chain originates from a study of blood T cell repertoires in COVID-19. Overall study: Both acute and convalescent COVID-19 samples were obtained from the United States, Italy and Spain.

This clone was seen at least ten times. In the original processing: Reference gene primer amplification in the assay estimated nucleated cell counts. Clones were sequenced by immunoSEQ multiplex PCR, and TCRdb holds only the in-frame ones, with some missing. That table supplies the V and J calls and clone size; D and trimming were determined from the DNA. Of 100,000 to 150,000 clones in the sample, about 85% were seen once. The CDR3 consists of 15 residues. CDR1 is SGHRS and CDR2 is YFSETQ in the germline V gene. V dropped 7 bases and J dropped 8; count of bases not matched to a gene: 16. Sequenced input: peripheral blood. The sequence was collected from a man older than 75 with active or convalescent COVID-19. The rearrangement joins TRBV5-1 to TRBJ1-2; 8 bases match TRBD1. CDR3 amino acids: CASGHPDRAGGGYTF. DNA of the CDR3: TGCGCCAGCGGCCACCCGGACAGGGCCGGGGGCGGCTACACCTTC. The full variable domain, its missing parts supplied by reference TRBV5-1 and TRBJ1-2, is KAGVTQTPRYLIKTRGQQVTLSCSPISGHRSVSWYQQTPGQGLQFLFEYFSETQRNKGNFPGRFSGRQFSNSRSEMNVSTLELGDSALYLCASGHPDRAGGGYTFGSGTRLTVV.